The clone carrying this T cell receptor beta chain was detected only a few times. Its antigen remains unknown. Researchers ran the PCR with 60 Vbeta and 13 Jbeta primers. Produced via immunoSEQ multiplex PCR; TCRdb's table is partial and in-frame only. The sample has approximately 150,000 clones, around 9.6% seen once. CDR1 is SGHTA, CDR2 FQGNSA, per germline. The CDR3 is 18 amino acids. V lost 5 bases to trimming and J lost 5 bases, with 25 bases between them. The sample originates from a study of cytomegalovirus exposure and HLA in healthy donors. General study results and limits: Rare TCR sequences dominated, though some public TCRs recurred in many donors. Presence/absence analyses treated sequencing depth as roughly uniform across donors. In a later analysis, HLA-C alleles had the fewest associated TCRs, DRB1 alleles the most.

This receptor was obtained from a male donor in good health and CMV-seronegative. The sequenced material came from PBMCs. This chain joins TRBV7-2 and TRBJ2-1, with D possibly TRBD2 on 6 matching bases. The CDR3 DNA is TGTGCCAGCAGCCGTCCCGAAAATACTAGCTTCCACGACAATGAGCAGTTCTTC. Protein: CASSRPENTSFHDNEQFF.